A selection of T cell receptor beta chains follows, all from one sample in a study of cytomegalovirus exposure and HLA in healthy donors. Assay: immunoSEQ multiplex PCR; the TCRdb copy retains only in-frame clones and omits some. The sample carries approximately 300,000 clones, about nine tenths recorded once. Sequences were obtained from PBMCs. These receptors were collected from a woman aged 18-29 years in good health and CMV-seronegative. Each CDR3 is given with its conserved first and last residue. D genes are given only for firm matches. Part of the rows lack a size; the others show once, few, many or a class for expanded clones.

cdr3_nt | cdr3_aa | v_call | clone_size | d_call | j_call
TGTGCCAGCAGCTCTGGACCCGATAGGGGAGAAAAACTGTTTTTT | CASSSGPDRGEKLFF | TRBV7-2 | - | - | TRBJ1-4
TGTGCCAGCAGTCCGGGGTGGGGAACCGAAGCTTTCTTT | CASSPGWGTEAFF | TRBV6-5 | - | - | TRBJ1-1
TGTGCCAGCATTGGAGACCGGACAGTGGAAAAACTGTTTTTT | CASIGDRTVEKLFF | TRBV6-1 | - | - | TRBJ1-4
TGTGCCAGCTCAACGGGGGGGAGTCAGCCCCAGCATTTT | CASSTGGSQPQHF | TRBV18 | - | - | TRBJ1-5
TGCGCCAGCAGCCAAGATCCGGCAGGGGAGAACTATGGCTACACCTTC | CASSQDPAGENYGYTF | TRBV4-3 | once | - | TRBJ1-2
TGTGCCAGCAGCCCCCAGGCTTCTAACTATGGCTACACCTTC | CASSPQASNYGYTF | TRBV7-2 | - | - | TRBJ1-2
TGTGCCAGCTCAACAGGCAATGAGCAGTTCTTC | CASSTGNEQFF | TRBV18 | few | - | TRBJ2-1
TGTGCCAGCGCAGCCCAGTACAGGTCCTTCTATGGCTACACCTTC | CASAAQYRSFYGYTF | TRBV19 | - | - | TRBJ1-2
TGTGCCAGCAGTACTCCCTTTTTCGGGGGGCACCCACTAGAAGCTTTCTTT | CASSTPFFGGHPLEAFF | TRBV27 | - | - | TRBJ1-1
TGTGCCAGCAGCCCTGGACTAGCGGGAGAGAGAGATACGCAGTATTTT | CASSPGLAGERDTQYF | TRBV11-3 | - | TRBD2 | TRBJ2-3
TGTGCCAGCAGCCCTGAGGGGGGGAGCTCCTACGAGCAGTACTTC | CASSPEGGSSYEQYF | TRBV5-4 | - | - | TRBJ2-7
TGCAGCGTCGTCGCCATGGGGGCGAACTATGGCTACACCTTC | CSVVAMGANYGYTF | TRBV29-1 | - | - | TRBJ1-2
TGTGCCAGCAGATCGGGACAGGGGGTCGACCACGAGCAGTACTTC | CASRSGQGVDHEQYF | TRBV28 | once | TRBD1 | TRBJ2-7
TGTGCCAGCAGCCCAGGACTAGCGGGAGATACGCAGTATTTT | CASSPGLAGDTQYF | TRBV7-2 | - | TRBD2 | TRBJ2-3
TGTGCCAGCAGCCAAGATTGGGGCCATGGCTACACCTTC | CASSQDWGHGYTF | TRBV14 | few | - | TRBJ1-2
TGTGCCAGCAGTTTAGAAGGGACATCCCTTAGGGAGGCTTTCTTT | CASSLEGTSLREAFF | TRBV27 | - | - | TRBJ1-1
TGTGCCAGCAGTGGTTCTCCTATCTCGGGACTAGCGGGAGGGGGAGATACGCAGTATTTT | CASSGSPISGLAGGGDTQYF | TRBV2 | - | TRBD2 | TRBJ2-3
TGTGCCAGCTCACCGAAGACAGGGGCTTGGACAGATACGCAGTATTTT | CASSPKTGAWTDTQYF | TRBV18 | - | TRBD1 | TRBJ2-3
TGCGCCAGCAGCCAAGATAGGATAGCCCCCAATGAGCAGTTCTTC | CASSQDRIAPNEQFF | TRBV4-1 | - | - | TRBJ2-1
TGTGCCAGTAGTACGATACAGGGTGGCGGTGGCTACACCTTC | CASSTIQGGGGYTF | TRBV19 | - | - | TRBJ1-2
TGTGCCAGCTCACAAACAGGGAATAGCAATCAGCCCCAGCATTTT | CASSQTGNSNQPQHF | TRBV18 | - | - | TRBJ1-5
TGTGCCAGCAGTCCGCACAGGGGGGGCACTGAAGCTTTCTTT | CASSPHRGGTEAFF | TRBV27 | - | TRBD1 | TRBJ1-1
TGTGCCAGCAATGGGGAGGGGGGAACGAACACTGAAGCTTTCTTT | CASNGEGGTNTEAFF | TRBV28 | - | - | TRBJ1-1
TGCGCCAGCAGCGACATAGCCAAAAACATTCAGTACTTC | CASSDIAKNIQYF | TRBV4-3 | few | - | TRBJ2-4
TGTGCCAGCAGCTTAAGGCTAGCGGATTACAATGAGCAGTTCTTC | CASSLRLADYNEQFF | TRBV7-3 | - | TRBD2 | TRBJ2-1
TGCAGCGTTACCGACAGGGAGGACACCGGGGAGCTGTTTTTT | CSVTDREDTGELFF | TRBV29-1 | - | - | TRBJ2-2
TGCAGCGTTGGCAGGGACTACAATGAGCAGTTCTTC | CSVGRDYNEQFF | TRBV29-1 | few | - | TRBJ2-1
TGTGCCAGCAGCTTGGAAGTAGCGGGAGCCTACGAGCAGTACTTC | CASSLEVAGAYEQYF | TRBV5-4 | - | TRBD2 | TRBJ2-7
TGTGCCAGCAGCCCCGTAGCGGGAGGGCCTTACGAGCAGTACTTC | CASSPVAGGPYEQYF | TRBV7-8 | - | TRBD2 | TRBJ2-7